Listed below are T cell receptor beta chains from one sample, sequenced in a study of T cell repertoires in cytomegalovirus infection. One entry per CDR3 protein results from TCRdb running MiXCR on the reads. This repertoire shows hundreds of thousands of distinct CDR3 sequences, about 30% found once; its top ten account for about 18%. Their antigen targets remain unknown. This material consisted of cultured PBMCs, taken from culture after CMV antigen stimulation. The receptors were sampled from a human donor in good health (CMV status not recorded). Some clones in this sample may be carry-over from other donors' samples. The CDR3 runs from the conserved cysteine through the conserved F or W. D genes are given only for firm matches. Part of the rows lack a size; the others show once, few, many or a class for expanded clones.

v_gene	d_gene	abundance	j_gene	CDR3nt	CDR3aa
TRBV7-9	TRBD1	few	TRBJ2-7	TGTGCCAGCAGCTTCTGGGACAGGGCCTACGAGCAGTACTTC	CASSFWDRAYEQYF
TRBV27	TRBD1	-	TRBJ1-6	TGTGCCAGCAGGGACAGGGATTTTTCACCCCTCCACTTT	CASRDRDFSPLHF
TRBV5-1	-	-	TRBJ2-3	TGCGCCAGCAGCCGCTTTGATACGCAGTATTTT	CASSRFDTQYF
TRBV6-2/TRBV6-3	TRBD2	few	TRBJ2-1	TGTGCCAGCAGTTCCATGCTAGCGGGAATTTCGGATGAGCAGTTCTTC	CASSSMLAGISDEQFF
TRBV6-1	-	-	TRBJ1-2	TGTGCCAGCAGCGACGACCTTAGGGGGGCCTCCTATGGCTACACCTTC	CASSDDLRGASYGYTF
TRBV7-6	-	-	TRBJ1-5	TGTGCCAGCAGCCCACTCGGAGCCTGGGGCAATCAGCCCCAGCATTTT	CASSPLGAWGNQPQHF
TRBV7-2	-	few	TRBJ2-4	TGTGCCAGCAGCCCGAGGGGTTCGAACATTCAGTACTTC	CASSPRGSNIQYF
TRBV7-8	-	few	TRBJ1-1	TGTGCCAGCAGCTTAGGTTCATGGCCGAACACTGAAGCTTTCTTT	CASSLGSWPNTEAFF
TRBV18	TRBD1	-	TRBJ1-5	TGTGCCAGCTCACCACGAGTACAGGGGGCTGGCAATCAGCCCCAGCATTTT	CASSPRVQGAGNQPQHF
TRBV7-2	TRBD2	few	TRBJ2-1	TGTGCCAGCAGCAGGAAGAGCGGGATCTCCTACAATGAGCAGTTCTTC	CASSRKSGISYNEQFF
TRBV7-2	TRBD1	many	TRBJ1-5	TGTGCCAGCAGCTCAGACAGGGCTCGAGAACAGCATTTT	CASSSDRAREQHF
TRBV7-2	-	many	TRBJ2-7	TGTGCCAGCAGCGCCGACCAGGGGGGGGGCTACGAGCAGTACTTC	CASSADQGGGYEQYF
TRBV27	TRBD1	few	TRBJ1-2	TGTGCCAGCAGTTTATCGGGGACAGGGTCTGGCTACACCTTC	CASSLSGTGSGYTF
TRBV5-1	TRBD1	-	TRBJ1-2	TGCGCCAGCAGCTTGGACAGGGGCGTTGGCTACACCTTC	CASSLDRGVGYTF
TRBV28	-	few	TRBJ2-2	TGTGCCAGCAGTCCTGGGGACTTAAACACCGGGGAGCTGTTTTTT	CASSPGDLNTGELFF
TRBV12-3/TRBV12-4	-	-	TRBJ1-3	TGTGCTTATCCAGAAGCCGACTCTGGAAACACCATATATTTT	CAYPEADSGNTIYF
TRBV7-4	TRBD2	-	TRBJ2-7	TGTGCCAGCAGCTCTACTCGGGCTAGCGGGATGTACGAGCAGTACTTC	CASSSTRASGMYEQYF
TRBV7-6	-	-	TRBJ2-1	TGTGCCAGCAGCCCCGCGGGAAGGCCAGAGTTCTTC	CASSPAGRPEFF
TRBV12-3/TRBV12-4	-	-	TRBJ2-3	TGTGCCAGCAGGCGGGGAGGAACCACAGATACGCAGTATTTT	CASRRGGTTDTQYF
TRBV19	TRBD1	-	TRBJ1-5	TGTGCCAGTAGTAGTGACAGGGGTTGGCAGCCCCAGCATTTT	CASSSDRGWQPQHF